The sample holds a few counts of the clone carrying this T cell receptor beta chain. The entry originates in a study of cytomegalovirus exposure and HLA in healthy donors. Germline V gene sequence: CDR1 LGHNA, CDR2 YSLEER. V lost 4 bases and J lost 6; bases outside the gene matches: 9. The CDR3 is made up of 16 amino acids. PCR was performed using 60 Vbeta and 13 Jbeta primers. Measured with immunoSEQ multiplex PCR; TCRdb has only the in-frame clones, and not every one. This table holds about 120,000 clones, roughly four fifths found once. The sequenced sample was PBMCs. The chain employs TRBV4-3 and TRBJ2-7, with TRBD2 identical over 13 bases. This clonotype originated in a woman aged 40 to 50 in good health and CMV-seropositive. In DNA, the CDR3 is TGCGCCAGCAGCCCCCCCGGCGGACTAGCGGGAGTCGAGCAGTACTTC. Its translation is CASSPPGGLAGVEQYF.